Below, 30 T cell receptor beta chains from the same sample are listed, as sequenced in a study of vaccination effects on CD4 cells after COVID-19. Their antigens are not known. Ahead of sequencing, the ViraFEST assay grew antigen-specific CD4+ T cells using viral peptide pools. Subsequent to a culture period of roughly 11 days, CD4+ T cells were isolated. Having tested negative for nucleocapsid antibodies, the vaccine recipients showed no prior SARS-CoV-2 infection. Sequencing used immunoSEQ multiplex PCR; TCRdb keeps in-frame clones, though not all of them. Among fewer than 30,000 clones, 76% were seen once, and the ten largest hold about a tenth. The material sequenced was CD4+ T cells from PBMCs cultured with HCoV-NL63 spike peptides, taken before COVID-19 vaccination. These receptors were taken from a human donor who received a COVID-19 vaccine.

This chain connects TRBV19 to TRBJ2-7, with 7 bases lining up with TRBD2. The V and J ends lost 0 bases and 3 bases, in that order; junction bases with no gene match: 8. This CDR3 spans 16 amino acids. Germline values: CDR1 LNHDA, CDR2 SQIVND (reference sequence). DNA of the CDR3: TGTGCCAGTAGTATAGATGGAGCGGGGACTGACTACGAGCAGTACTTC. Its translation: CASSIDGAGTDYEQYF.

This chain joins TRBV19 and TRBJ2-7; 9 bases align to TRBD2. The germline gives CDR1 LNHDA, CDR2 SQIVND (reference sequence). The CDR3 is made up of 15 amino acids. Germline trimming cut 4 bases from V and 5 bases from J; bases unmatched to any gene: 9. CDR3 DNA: TGTGCCAGTAGTACACTTAGCGGGGGATTCAACGAGCAGTACTTC. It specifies CASSTLSGGFNEQYF.

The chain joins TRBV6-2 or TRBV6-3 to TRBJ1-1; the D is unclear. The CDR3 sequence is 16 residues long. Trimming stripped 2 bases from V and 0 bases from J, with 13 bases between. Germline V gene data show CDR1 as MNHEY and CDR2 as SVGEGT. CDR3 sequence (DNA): TGTGCCAGCAGTTACCCCCCCCAAGGTTTGAACACTGAAGCTTTCTTT. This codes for CASSYPPQGLNTEAFF.

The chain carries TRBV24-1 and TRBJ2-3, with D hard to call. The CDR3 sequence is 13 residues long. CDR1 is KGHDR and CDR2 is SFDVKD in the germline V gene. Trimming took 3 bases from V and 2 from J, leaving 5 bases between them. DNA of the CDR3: TGTGCCACCAGTGATGGCGCCACAGATACGCAGTATTTT. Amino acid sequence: CATSDGATDTQYF.

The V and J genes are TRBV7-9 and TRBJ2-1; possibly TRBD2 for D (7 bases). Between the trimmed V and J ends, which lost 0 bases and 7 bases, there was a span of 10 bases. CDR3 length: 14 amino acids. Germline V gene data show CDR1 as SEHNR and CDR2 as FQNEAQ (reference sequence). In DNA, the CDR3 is TGTGCCAGCAGCTTAGCGGGGGGGCGGAATGAGCAGTTCTTC. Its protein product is CASSLAGGRNEQFF.

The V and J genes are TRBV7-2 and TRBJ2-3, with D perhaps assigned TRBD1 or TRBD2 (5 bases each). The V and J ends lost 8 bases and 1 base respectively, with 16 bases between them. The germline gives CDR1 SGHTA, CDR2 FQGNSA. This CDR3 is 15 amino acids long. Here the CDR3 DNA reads TGTGCCAGCTCCAACGGGGCGCGGGGCACAGATACGCAGTATTTT. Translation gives CASSNGARGTDTQYF.

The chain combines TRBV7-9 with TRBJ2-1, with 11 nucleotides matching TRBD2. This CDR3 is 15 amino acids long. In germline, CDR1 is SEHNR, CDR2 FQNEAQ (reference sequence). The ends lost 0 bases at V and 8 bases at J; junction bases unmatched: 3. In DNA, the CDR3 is TGTGCCAGCAGCTTAGCACTAGCGGGAGTGGATGAGCAGTTCTTC. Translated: CASSLALAGVDEQFF.

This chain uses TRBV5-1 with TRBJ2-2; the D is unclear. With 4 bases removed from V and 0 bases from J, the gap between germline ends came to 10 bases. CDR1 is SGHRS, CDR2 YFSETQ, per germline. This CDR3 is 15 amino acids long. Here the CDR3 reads CASSPDTANTGELFF. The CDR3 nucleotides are TGCGCCAGCAGCCCCGACACAGCGAACACCGGGGAGCTGTTTTTT.

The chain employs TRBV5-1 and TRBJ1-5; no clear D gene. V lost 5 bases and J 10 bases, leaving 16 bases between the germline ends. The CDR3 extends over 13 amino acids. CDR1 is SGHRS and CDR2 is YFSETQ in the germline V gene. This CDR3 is CASRLAKGAPQHF. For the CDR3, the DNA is TGCGCCAGCAGACTGGCTAAAGGAGCTCCCCAGCATTTT.

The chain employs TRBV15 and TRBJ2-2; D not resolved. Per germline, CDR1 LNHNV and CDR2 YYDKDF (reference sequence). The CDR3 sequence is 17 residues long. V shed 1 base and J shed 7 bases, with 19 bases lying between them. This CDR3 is CATSRGFGWSGGGELFF. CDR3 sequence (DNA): TGTGCCACCAGCAGAGGGTTTGGATGGAGTGGTGGCGGGGAGCTGTTTTTT. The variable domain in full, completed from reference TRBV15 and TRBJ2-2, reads DAMVIQNPRYQVTQFGKPVTLSCSQTLNHNVMYWYQQKSSQAPKLLFHYYDKDFNNEADTPDNFQSRRPNTSFCFLDIRSPGLGDTAMYLCATSRGFGWSGGGELFFGEGSRLTVL.

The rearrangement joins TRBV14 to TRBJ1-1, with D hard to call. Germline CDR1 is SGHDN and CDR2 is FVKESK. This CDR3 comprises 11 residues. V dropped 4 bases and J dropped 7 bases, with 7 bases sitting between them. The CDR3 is CASSPTVEAFF. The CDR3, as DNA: TGTGCCAGCAGCCCGACGGTTGAAGCTTTCTTT.

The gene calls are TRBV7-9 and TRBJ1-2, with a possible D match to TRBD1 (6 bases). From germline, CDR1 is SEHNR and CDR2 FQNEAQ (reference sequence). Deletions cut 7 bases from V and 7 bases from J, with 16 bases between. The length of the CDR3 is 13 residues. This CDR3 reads CASNIDRQGGYTF. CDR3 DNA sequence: TGTGCCAGCAACATAGACAGGCAGGGTGGCTACACCTTC.

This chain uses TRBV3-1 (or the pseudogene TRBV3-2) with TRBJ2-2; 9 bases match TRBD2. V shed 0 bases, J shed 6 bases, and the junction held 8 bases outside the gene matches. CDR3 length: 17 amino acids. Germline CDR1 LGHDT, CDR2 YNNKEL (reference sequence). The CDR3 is CASSQEFAGGVAGELFF. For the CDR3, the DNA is TGTGCCAGCAGCCAAGAATTCGCGGGAGGGGTCGCCGGGGAGCTGTTTTTT.

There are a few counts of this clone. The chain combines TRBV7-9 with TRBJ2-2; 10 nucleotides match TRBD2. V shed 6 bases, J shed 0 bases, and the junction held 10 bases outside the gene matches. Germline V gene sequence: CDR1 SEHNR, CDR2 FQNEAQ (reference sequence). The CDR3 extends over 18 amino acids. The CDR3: CASRKREREGPNTGELFF. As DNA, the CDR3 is TGTGCCAGCAGGAAAAGAGAGCGGGAGGGCCCGAACACCGGGGAGCTGTTTTTT.

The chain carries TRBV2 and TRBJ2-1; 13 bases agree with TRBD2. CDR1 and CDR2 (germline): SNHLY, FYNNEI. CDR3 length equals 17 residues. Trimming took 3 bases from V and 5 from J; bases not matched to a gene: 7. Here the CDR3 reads CASSEYTGTSGNNEQFF. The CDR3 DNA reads TGTGCCAGCAGTGAGTACACCGGGACTAGCGGGAACAATGAGCAGTTCTTC.

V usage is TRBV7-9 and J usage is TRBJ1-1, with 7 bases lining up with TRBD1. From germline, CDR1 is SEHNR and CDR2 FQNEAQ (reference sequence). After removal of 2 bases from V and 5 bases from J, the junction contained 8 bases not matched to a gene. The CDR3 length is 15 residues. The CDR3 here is CASSLSGGGRTEAFF. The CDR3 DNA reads TGTGCCAGCAGCTTATCAGGGGGAGGACGAACTGAAGCTTTCTTT.

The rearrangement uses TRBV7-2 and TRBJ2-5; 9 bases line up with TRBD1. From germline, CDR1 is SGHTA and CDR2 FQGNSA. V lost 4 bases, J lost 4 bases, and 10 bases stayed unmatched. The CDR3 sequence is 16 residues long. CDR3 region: CASSSQGAAGLETQYF. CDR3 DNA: TGTGCCAGCAGCTCACAGGGGGCGGCCGGGTTAGAGACCCAGTACTTC. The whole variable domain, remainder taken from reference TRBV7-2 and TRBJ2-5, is GAGVSQSPSNKVTEKGKDVELRCDPISGHTALYWYRQSLGQGLEFLIYFQGNSAPDKSGLPSDRFSAERTGGSVSTLTIQRTQQEDSAVYLCASSSQGAAGLETQYFGPGTRLLVL.

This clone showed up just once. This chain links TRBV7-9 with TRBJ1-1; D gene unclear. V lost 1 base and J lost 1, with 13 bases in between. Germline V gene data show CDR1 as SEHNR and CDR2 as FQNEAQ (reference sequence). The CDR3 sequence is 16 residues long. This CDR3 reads CASSLGETEWNTEAFF. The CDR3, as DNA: TGTGCCAGCAGCTTAGGGGAGACGGAATGGAACACTGAAGCTTTCTTT.

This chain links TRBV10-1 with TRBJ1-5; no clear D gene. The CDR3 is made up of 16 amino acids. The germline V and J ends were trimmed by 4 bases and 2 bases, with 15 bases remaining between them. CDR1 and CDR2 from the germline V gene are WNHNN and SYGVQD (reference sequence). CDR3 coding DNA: TGCGCCAGCAGTGCAGAACTCCGCATAGGCAATCAGCCCCAGCATTTT. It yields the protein CASSAELRIGNQPQHF.

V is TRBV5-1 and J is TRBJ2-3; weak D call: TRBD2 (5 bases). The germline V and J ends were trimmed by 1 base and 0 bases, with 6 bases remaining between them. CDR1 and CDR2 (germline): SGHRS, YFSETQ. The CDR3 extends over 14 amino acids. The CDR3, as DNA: TGCGCCAGCAGCTTGACTAGAAGCACAGATACGCAGTATTTT. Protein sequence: CASSLTRSTDTQYF. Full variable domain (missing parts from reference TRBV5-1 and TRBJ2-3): KAGVTQTPRYLIKTRGQQVTLSCSPISGHRSVSWYQQTPGQGLQFLFEYFSETQRNKGNFPGRFSGRQFSNSRSEMNVSTLELGDSALYLCASSLTRSTDTQYFGPGTRLTVL.

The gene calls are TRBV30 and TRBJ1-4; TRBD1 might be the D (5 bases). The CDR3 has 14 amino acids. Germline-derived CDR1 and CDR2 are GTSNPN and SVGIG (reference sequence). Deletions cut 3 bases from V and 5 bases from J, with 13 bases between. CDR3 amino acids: CAWSALGTNEKLFF. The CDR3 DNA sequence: TGTGCCTGGAGCGCCCTGGGGACCAATGAAAAACTGTTTTTT.

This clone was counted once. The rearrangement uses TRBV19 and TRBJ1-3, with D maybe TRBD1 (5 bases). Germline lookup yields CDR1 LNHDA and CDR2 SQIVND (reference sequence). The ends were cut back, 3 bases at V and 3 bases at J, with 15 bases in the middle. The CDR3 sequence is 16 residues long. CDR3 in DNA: TGTGCCAGTAGTATTATGGGGGAAGGCCTTGGAAACACCATATATTTT. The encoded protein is CASSIMGEGLGNTIYF. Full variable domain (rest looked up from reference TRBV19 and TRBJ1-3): DGGITQSPKYLFRKEGQNVTLSCEQNLNHDAMYWYRQDPGQGLRLIYYSQIVNDFQKGDIAEGYSVSREKKESFPLTVTSAQKNPTAFYLCASSIMGEGLGNTIYFGEGSWLTVV.

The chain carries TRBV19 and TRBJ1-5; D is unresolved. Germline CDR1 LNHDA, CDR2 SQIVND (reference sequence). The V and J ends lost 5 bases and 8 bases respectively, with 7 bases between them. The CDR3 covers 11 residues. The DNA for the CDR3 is TGTGCCAGTAGTTCGAGTGAGCCCCAGCATTTT. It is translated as CASSSSEPQHF.

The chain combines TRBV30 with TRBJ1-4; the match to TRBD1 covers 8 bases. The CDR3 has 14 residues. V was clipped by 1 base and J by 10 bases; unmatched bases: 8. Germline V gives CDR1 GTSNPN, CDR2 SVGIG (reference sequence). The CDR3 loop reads CAWSDDRGYGKLFF. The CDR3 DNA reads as TGTGCCTGGAGTGACGACAGGGGATATGGAAAACTGTTTTTT.

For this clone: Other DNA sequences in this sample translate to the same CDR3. Here the CDR3 reads CASSDFPNQETQYF. The CDR3 DNA reads TGTGCCAGCAGTGACTTCCCCAATCAAGAGACCCAGTACTTC. The rearrangement links TRBV6-4 to TRBJ2-5; no clear D. Germline V CDR1 and CDR2: MRHNA, SNTAGT. The CDR3 covers 14 residues. Trimming pared 1 base from V and 2 bases from J, leaving 8 bases between.

CDR3 DNA sequence: TGTGCCGGGGGGACGGTGAATGAAAAACTGTTTTTT. Protein: CAGGTVNEKLFF. The chain has TRBV27 and TRBJ1-4; D might be TRBD1 (5 bases). The V gene lost 11 bases and the J gene lost 5 bases, with 12 bases spanning the gap. CDR1 and CDR2 (germline): MNHEY, SMNVEV (reference sequence). This CDR3 is built from 12 residues.

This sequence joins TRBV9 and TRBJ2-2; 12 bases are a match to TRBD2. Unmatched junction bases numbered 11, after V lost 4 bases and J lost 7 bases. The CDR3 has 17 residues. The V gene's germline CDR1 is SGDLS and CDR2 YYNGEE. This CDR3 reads CASSFSTSGRYGGELFF. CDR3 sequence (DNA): TGTGCCAGCAGCTTTTCGACTAGCGGGAGATATGGCGGGGAGCTGTTTTTT.

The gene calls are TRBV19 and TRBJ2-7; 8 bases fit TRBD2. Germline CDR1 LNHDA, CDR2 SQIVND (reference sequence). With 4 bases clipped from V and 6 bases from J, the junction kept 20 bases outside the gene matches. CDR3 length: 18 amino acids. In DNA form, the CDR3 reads TGTGCCAGTAGTACCGGTCCGCTTTCGGGGGGGCCTTTTTCCGAGCAGTACTTC. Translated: CASSTGPLSGGPFSEQYF. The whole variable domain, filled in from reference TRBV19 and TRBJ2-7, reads DGGITQSPKYLFRKEGQNVTLSCEQNLNHDAMYWYRQDPGQGLRLIYYSQIVNDFQKGDIAEGYSVSREKKESFPLTVTSAQKNPTAFYLCASSTGPLSGGPFSEQYFGPGTRLTVT.

The CDR3 is CASSRPGLAVTGANVLTF. The CDR3 DNA reads as TGTGCCAGCAGCAGACCGGGACTAGCGGTTACTGGGGCCAACGTCCTGACTTTC. The chain uses TRBV7-8 and TRBJ2-6; TRBD2 matches 11 bases. V lost 5 bases to trimming and J lost 2 bases; unmatched junction nucleotides: 8. The CDR3 consists of 18 residues. Germline CDR1 SGHVS, CDR2 FQNEAQ.

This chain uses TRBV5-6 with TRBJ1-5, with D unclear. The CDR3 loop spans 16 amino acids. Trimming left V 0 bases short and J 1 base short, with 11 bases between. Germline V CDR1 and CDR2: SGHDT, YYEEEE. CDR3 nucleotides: TGTGCCAGCAGCTTGGCCAGCGGGAGGAGCAATCAGCCCCAGCATTTT. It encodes CASSLASGRSNQPQHF.